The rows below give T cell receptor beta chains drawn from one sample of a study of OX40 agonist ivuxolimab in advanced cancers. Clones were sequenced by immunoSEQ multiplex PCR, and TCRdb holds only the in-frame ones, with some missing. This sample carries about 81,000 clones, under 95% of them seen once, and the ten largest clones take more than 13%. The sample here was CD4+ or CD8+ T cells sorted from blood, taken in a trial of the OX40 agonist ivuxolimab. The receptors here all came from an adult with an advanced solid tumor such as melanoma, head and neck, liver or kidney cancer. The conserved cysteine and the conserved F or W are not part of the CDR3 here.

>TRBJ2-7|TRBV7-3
ASSPGQGRYEQY
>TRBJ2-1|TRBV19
ASEAASGIDEQF
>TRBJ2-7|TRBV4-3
ASSHRQGLTHEQY
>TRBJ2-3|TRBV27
ASSFASGRLTDTQY
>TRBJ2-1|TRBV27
ASSATQGALGYNEQF
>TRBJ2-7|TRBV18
ASSEGSGTAYEQY
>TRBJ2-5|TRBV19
ASSLRPGAQETQY
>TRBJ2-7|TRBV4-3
ASCLTRDGSMEQY
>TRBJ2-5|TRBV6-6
ASSYPGGGLQETQY
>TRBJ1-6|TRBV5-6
ASRSDRSGDIDSPLH
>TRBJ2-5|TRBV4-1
ASSYTGLQETQY
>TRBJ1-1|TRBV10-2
ASKEKNTEAF
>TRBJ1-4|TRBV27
ASSDRDTPEKLF
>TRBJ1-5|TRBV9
ASSEGGYSNQPQH
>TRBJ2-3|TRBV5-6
ASKMTSGRTDTQY
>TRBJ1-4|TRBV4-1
ASSPLGTSTNEKLF
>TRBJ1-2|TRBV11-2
ASSPLWAADGYT
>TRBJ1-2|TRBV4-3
ASSQISGDNYGYT
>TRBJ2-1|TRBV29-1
SVEDVQFYNEQF
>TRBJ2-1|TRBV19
ASSFNQVEQF
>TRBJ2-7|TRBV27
ASREQGSYEQY
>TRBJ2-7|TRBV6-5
ASSPGTGKYEQY
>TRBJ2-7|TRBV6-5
ASSYSGTGPYEQY
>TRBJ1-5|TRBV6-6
ASSYAGPASNQPQH
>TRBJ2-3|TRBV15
ATSKEGRTDTQY
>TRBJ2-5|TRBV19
ASSIDGFRDKGSRTSIRETQY
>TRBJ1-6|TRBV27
ASSLRQMYNSPLH
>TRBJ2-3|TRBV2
ASSARLPTSTDTQY
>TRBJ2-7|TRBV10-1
ASSDRRGEEQY
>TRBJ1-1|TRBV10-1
ASSENPTGIDTEAF
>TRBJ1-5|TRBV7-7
ASSPPGQGANQPQH
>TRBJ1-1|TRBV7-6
ASGGAGTPTEAF
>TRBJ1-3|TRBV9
ASSVATGTASSGNTIY
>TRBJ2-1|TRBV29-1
SVEGSQAYNEQF
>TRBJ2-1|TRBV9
ASSVGVFNEQF
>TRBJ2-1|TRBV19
ASSIAGAWYEQF
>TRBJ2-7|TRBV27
ASSLAQTRPYEQY
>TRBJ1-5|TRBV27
ASSSGVGQPQH
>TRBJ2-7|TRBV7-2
ASSTIPIGGNEQY
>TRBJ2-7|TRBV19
ASTLTGASYEQY
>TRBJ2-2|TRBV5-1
ASSWTMTGGQRRELF
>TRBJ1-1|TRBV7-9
ASRQMNTEAF
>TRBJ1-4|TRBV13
ASSSTGTNEKLF
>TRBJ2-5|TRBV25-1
ASSEQQGLVEETQY
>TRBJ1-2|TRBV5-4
ASSQIASGYT
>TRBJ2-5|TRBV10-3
AISLGQLEETQY
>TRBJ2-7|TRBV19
ASSVPGQY
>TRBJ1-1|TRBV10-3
AIGGVTEAF
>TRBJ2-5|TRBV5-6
ASSVQETQY
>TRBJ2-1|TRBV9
ASSVVGPSRHNEQF
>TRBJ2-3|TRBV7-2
ASSSEPSTDTQY
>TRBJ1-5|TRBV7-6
ASSLGIRQPQH
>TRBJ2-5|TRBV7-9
ASSLGSGRKTQY
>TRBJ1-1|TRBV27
ASSPLKNTEAF
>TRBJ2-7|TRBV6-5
ASSLRDTFYEQY
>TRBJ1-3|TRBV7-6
ASSPLAGDSGNTIY
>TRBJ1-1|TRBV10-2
ASSEDSMNTEAF
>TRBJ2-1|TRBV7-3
ASSLSPGAGVYNEQF